These T cell receptor beta chains were read from a single sample in a study of blood T cell repertoires in COVID-19. Sequenced by immunoSEQ multiplex PCR; TCRdb stores in-frame clones only, minus some. The sample lists approximately 190,000 clones; 86% were seen once. The sample comprised PBMCs or T cells enriched from blood (not recorded which). The receptors were sampled from a woman aged 40-49 years in a cohort exposed to, infected with or recovered from COVID-19 (not recorded which). CDR3s include the opening cysteine and the closing phenylalanine or tryptophan. Fields, in order: clone size, D gene, J gene, V gene, CDR3 DNA, CDR3 protein. A D gene is named only where the DNA matches it firmly. Expanded clones get a size class; other rows say once, few or many, or leave the size out.

size: -; D: -; J: TRBJ1-1; V: TRBV4-1; DNA: TGCGCCAGCAGCCCATACCGGGGTGGGACTGAAGCTTTCTTT; CDR3: CASSPYRGGTEAFF
size: -; D: TRBD2; J: TRBJ2-1; V: TRBV4-3; DNA: TGCGCCAGCAGCCAAGATTGGGCTAGCGGGATGGGTGAGCAGTTCTTC; CDR3: CASSQDWASGMGEQFF
size: -; D: TRBD2; J: TRBJ2-1; V: TRBV10-2; DNA: TGCGCCAGCAGCCCAGGACTAGTCGATGAGCAGTTCTTC; CDR3: CASSPGLVDEQFF
size: -; D: TRBD1; J: TRBJ2-7; V: TRBV10-3; DNA: TGTGCCATCAGTGCGACAGGGGGCTACGAGCAGTACTTC; CDR3: CAISATGGYEQYF
size: -; D: TRBD1; J: TRBJ2-7; V: TRBV5-6; DNA: TGTGCCAGCAGCTTGGGCGCAGGGGGCCCCTACGAGCAGTACTTC; CDR3: CASSLGAGGPYEQYF
size: -; D: -; J: TRBJ1-5; V: TRBV10-3; DNA: TGTGCCATCAGTGGACAGGCGGGGGGCAATCAGCCCCAGCATTTT; CDR3: CAISGQAGGNQPQHF
size: -; D: -; J: TRBJ2-7; V: TRBV9; DNA: TGTGCCAGCAGCGGGGACGGGACTTACGAGCAGTACTTC; CDR3: CASSGDGTYEQYF
size: -; D: -; J: TRBJ1-1; V: TRBV7-8; DNA: TGTGCCAGCAGCTTAATAGGGGCCAACACTGAAGCTTTCTTT; CDR3: CASSLIGANTEAFF
size: -; D: -; J: TRBJ1-1; V: TRBV30; DNA: TGTGCCTGGAGCTCCACAGGGAACACTGAAGCTTTCTTT; CDR3: CAWSSTGNTEAFF
size: once; D: -; J: TRBJ1-1; V: TRBV28; DNA: TGTGCCAGCAGACTTCTTAGGTTGGGGTCTCGCAGGGGCACTGAAGCTTTCTTT; CDR3: CASRLLRLGSRRGTEAFF
size: -; D: -; J: TRBJ1-4; V: TRBV7-9; DNA: TGTGCCAGCAGCCGGAGGCCCAGAAATAATGAAAAACTGTTTTTT; CDR3: CASSRRPRNNEKLFF
size: -; D: TRBD1; J: TRBJ2-5; V: TRBV28; DNA: TGTGCCAGCAGTTTCATACCGGGACAGGGGTCCGAAGAGACCCAGTACTTC; CDR3: CASSFIPGQGSEETQYF
size: many; D: -; J: TRBJ2-1; V: TRBV7-9; DNA: TGTGCCAGCAGCTTAGCGTCTAGACGGGATGAGCAGTTCTTC; CDR3: CASSLASRRDEQFF
size: -; D: -; J: TRBJ2-1; V: TRBV5-1; DNA: TGCGCCAGCAGCTTGGGATCTCCGGTGGGACAGGTACACTGGGGGGGATTCAATGAGCAGTTCTTC; CDR3: CASSLGSPVGQVHWGGFNEQFF
size: once; D: -; J: TRBJ2-2; V: TRBV3-1/TRBV3-2; DNA: TGTGCCAGCAGCCAAGAACGCCGCGGGGCGGGCGGGGAGCTGTTTTTT; CDR3: CASSQERRGAGGELFF
size: -; D: TRBD1; J: TRBJ1-1; V: TRBV28; DNA: TGTGCCAGCAGGCTACAGGGGATGAACACTGAAGCTTTCTTT; CDR3: CASRLQGMNTEAFF
size: -; D: TRBD1; J: TRBJ1-2; V: TRBV9; DNA: TGTGCCAGCAGCGTCGGGACAGACTATGGCTACACCTTC; CDR3: CASSVGTDYGYTF
size: -; D: TRBD1; J: TRBJ1-1; V: TRBV6-4; DNA: TGTGCCAGCAGTCATGACAGGGGCACTGAAGCTTTCTTT; CDR3: CASSHDRGTEAFF
size: -; D: -; J: TRBJ1-1; V: TRBV3-1/TRBV3-2; DNA: TGTGCCAGCAGCCAAGATTGGAGGGGCACTGAAGCTTTCTTT; CDR3: CASSQDWRGTEAFF
size: -; D: -; J: TRBJ1-5; V: TRBV27; DNA: TGTGCCAGCAGTTTGAAGACAGCGAGCAATCAGCCCCAGCATTTT; CDR3: CASSLKTASNQPQHF
size: -; D: TRBD1; J: TRBJ1-5; V: TRBV4-1; DNA: TGCGCCAGCAGCCAAGGAGTAACGCGCTCAGGGGGCTATAGCAATCAGCCCCAGCATTTT; CDR3: CASSQGVTRSGGYSNQPQHF
size: -; D: -; J: TRBJ1-2; V: TRBV7-9; DNA: TGTGCCAGCAGCTTAAGCCTTCGGGGGGGCTATGGCTACACCTTC; CDR3: CASSLSLRGGYGYTF
size: -; D: -; J: TRBJ2-3; V: TRBV7-9; DNA: TGTGCCAGCGGGACTCGGGCAGATACGCAGTATTTT; CDR3: CASGTRADTQYF
size: once; D: TRBD2; J: TRBJ2-1; V: TRBV19; DNA: TGTGCCAGTAATTGGGCGGGAGGGGAGAATGAGCAGTTCTTC; CDR3: CASNWAGGENEQFF
size: -; D: -; J: TRBJ2-5; V: TRBV20-1; DNA: TGCAGTGCTAGTTCAGCGGTAGAGACCCAGTACTTC; CDR3: CSASSAVETQYF
size: -; D: -; J: TRBJ2-7; V: TRBV6-1; DNA: TGTGCCAGCAGTGAATCGGGAGACAGCTCCTACGAGCAGTACTTC; CDR3: CASSESGDSSYEQYF
size: -; D: -; J: TRBJ2-1; V: TRBV19; DNA: TGTGCCAACAACATCAGCTCCTACAATGAGCAGTTCTTC; CDR3: CANNISSYNEQFF
size: -; D: -; J: TRBJ1-1; V: TRBV4-1; DNA: TGCGCCAGCAGCCCCAGGGGCACTGAAGCTTTCTTT; CDR3: CASSPRGTEAFF
size: once; D: TRBD1; J: TRBJ1-2; V: TRBV12-3/TRBV12-4; DNA: TGTGCCAGCAGTTTATACAGGGGCTATGGCTACACCTTC; CDR3: CASSLYRGYGYTF
size: -; D: TRBD1; J: TRBJ1-4; V: TRBV4-1; DNA: TGCGCCAGCAGCCCCTTAGCTCCGGGACAGGGGCGTTATGATAATGAAAAACTGTTTTTT; CDR3: CASSPLAPGQGRYDNEKLFF
size: -; D: -; J: TRBJ2-1; V: TRBV29-1; DNA: TGCAGCGTTGAAGGACAGGTGACGGGCAATGAGCAGTTCTTC; CDR3: CSVEGQVTGNEQFF
size: -; D: -; J: TRBJ1-1; V: TRBV12-3/TRBV12-4; DNA: TGTGCCAGCAGTGCTCAGTTGAACACTGAAGCTTTCTTT; CDR3: CASSAQLNTEAFF
size: -; D: -; J: TRBJ2-2; V: TRBV1; DNA: TGCACCAGCAGCCAAGCGAGGGTAACCGGGGAGCTGTTTTTT; CDR3: CTSSQARVTGELFF
size: -; D: -; J: TRBJ2-5; V: TRBV28; DNA: TGTGCCAGCAGTTTCGCGGGTGGCGGCCCCGAGACCCAGTACTTC; CDR3: CASSFAGGGPETQYF
size: -; D: -; J: TRBJ1-6; V: TRBV15; DNA: TGTGCCACCAGCAGAGATGTCTCGGACTTGTCACCCCTCCACTTT; CDR3: CATSRDVSDLSPLHF
size: -; D: -; J: TRBJ1-2; V: TRBV4-2; DNA: TGTGCCAGCAGCCAAGATATAGCAGGGGACGTATATGGCTACACCTTC; CDR3: CASSQDIAGDVYGYTF
size: -; D: -; J: TRBJ2-7; V: TRBV14; DNA: TGTGCCAGCAGCCGACCGGGACTGTTCTACGAGCAGTACTTC; CDR3: CASSRPGLFYEQYF
size: -; D: TRBD1; J: TRBJ2-7; V: TRBV18; DNA: TGTGCCAGCTCACCGGGGACAGAGACCTACGAGCAGTACTTC; CDR3: CASSPGTETYEQYF
size: -; D: -; J: TRBJ2-3; V: TRBV24-1; DNA: TGTGCCACCAGTGAAGGTAGCGGAACGCAGTATTTT; CDR3: CATSEGSGTQYF
size: -; D: TRBD1; J: TRBJ1-2; V: TRBV7-9; DNA: TGTGCCAGCAGTCAACCCCGGGACAGGGCCTCCTATGGCTACACCTTC; CDR3: CASSQPRDRASYGYTF
size: -; D: -; J: TRBJ1-2; V: TRBV27; DNA: TGTGCCAGCAGTTTAGGCCAGGGCTATGGCTACACCTTC; CDR3: CASSLGQGYGYTF
size: few; D: TRBD1; J: TRBJ1-5; V: TRBV3-1/TRBV3-2; DNA: TGTGCCAGCAGCCTAACAGGGGGGCGTCAGCCCCAGCATTTT; CDR3: CASSLTGGRQPQHF
size: -; D: TRBD1; J: TRBJ2-5; V: TRBV6-5; DNA: TGTGCCAGCAGACTGGACAGGTTCGAGACCCAGTACTTC; CDR3: CASRLDRFETQYF
size: -; D: -; J: TRBJ2-7; V: TRBV7-9; DNA: TGTGCCAGCAGCTTAGCAGGTGGAGTCTACGAGCAGTACTTC; CDR3: CASSLAGGVYEQYF
size: -; D: -; J: TRBJ2-7; V: TRBV2; DNA: TGTGCCAGCAGTGAAGCGGAGTCGGGGATCTCCTACGAGCAGTACTTC; CDR3: CASSEAESGISYEQYF
size: -; D: TRBD2; J: TRBJ2-1; V: TRBV7-2; DNA: TGTGCCAGCAGCCTTAGGAGGCGGACTAGCGGGTCGAATGAGCAGTTCTTC; CDR3: CASSLRRRTSGSNEQFF
size: few; D: -; J: TRBJ1-3; V: TRBV29-1; DNA: TGCAGCGTTGAAGACCTAGACAGGTACTCTGGAAACACCATATATTTT; CDR3: CSVEDLDRYSGNTIYF
size: -; D: -; J: TRBJ1-5; V: TRBV5-8; DNA: TGTGCCAGCAGCTGGGGGACACGCAATCAGCCCCAGCATTTT; CDR3: CASSWGTRNQPQHF
size: -; D: -; J: TRBJ1-1; V: TRBV5-4; DNA: TGTGCCAGCGTACCGACGGGGGGGGCGAAGACTGAAGCTTTCTTT; CDR3: CASVPTGGAKTEAFF
size: once; D: -; J: TRBJ1-6; V: TRBV6-5; DNA: TGTGCCAGCAGTATACAGGGTGTTTCACCCCTCCACTTT; CDR3: CASSIQGVSPLHF
size: -; D: -; J: TRBJ2-5; V: TRBV5-4; DNA: TGTGCCAGCAGCTTCTGGACTACCACGGCCCAGTACTTC; CDR3: CASSFWTTTAQYF
size: few; D: TRBD1; J: TRBJ2-2; V: TRBV13; DNA: TGTGCCAGCAGAGGCTCGGGACAGCCCTCTACCTCATTCACCGGGGAGCTGTTTTTT; CDR3: CASRGSGQPSTSFTGELFF
size: -; D: -; J: TRBJ2-1; V: TRBV12-3/TRBV12-4; DNA: TGTGCCAGCAGTTTAAGGGGAAGGAATGAGCAGTTCTTC; CDR3: CASSLRGRNEQFF
size: -; D: TRBD1; J: TRBJ1-1; V: TRBV15; DNA: TGTGCCACCAGCAGGGACAGGGCTGTGAACACTGAAGCTTTCTTT; CDR3: CATSRDRAVNTEAFF
size: few; D: -; J: TRBJ1-1; V: TRBV7-9; DNA: TGTGCCAGCAGCTTAGGGGCCGCCACTGAAGCTTTCTTT; CDR3: CASSLGAATEAFF
size: -; D: TRBD1; J: TRBJ1-2; V: TRBV5-1; DNA: TGCGCCAGCAGCTTGGACAGGGGGGCTCGTGGCTACACCTTC; CDR3: CASSLDRGARGYTF
size: -; D: -; J: TRBJ1-6; V: TRBV7-9; DNA: TGTGCCAGCAGCGCCCCCTCAGTGGGGGGGGACGCCTATAATTCACCCCTCCACTTT; CDR3: CASSAPSVGGDAYNSPLHF
size: few; D: TRBD1; J: TRBJ1-1; V: TRBV2; DNA: TGTGCCAGCAGGGGTACAGGGGGCCAAACTGAAGCTTTCTTT; CDR3: CASRGTGGQTEAFF
size: -; D: -; J: TRBJ1-2; V: TRBV9; DNA: TGTGCCAGCAGCGTAGGTCCGGGAAGTAATGGCTACACCTTC; CDR3: CASSVGPGSNGYTF
size: -; D: TRBD2; J: TRBJ2-1; V: TRBV24-1; DNA: TGTGCCACCAGTAGCGGGAGAGGGGATGAGCAGTTCTTC; CDR3: CATSSGRGDEQFF